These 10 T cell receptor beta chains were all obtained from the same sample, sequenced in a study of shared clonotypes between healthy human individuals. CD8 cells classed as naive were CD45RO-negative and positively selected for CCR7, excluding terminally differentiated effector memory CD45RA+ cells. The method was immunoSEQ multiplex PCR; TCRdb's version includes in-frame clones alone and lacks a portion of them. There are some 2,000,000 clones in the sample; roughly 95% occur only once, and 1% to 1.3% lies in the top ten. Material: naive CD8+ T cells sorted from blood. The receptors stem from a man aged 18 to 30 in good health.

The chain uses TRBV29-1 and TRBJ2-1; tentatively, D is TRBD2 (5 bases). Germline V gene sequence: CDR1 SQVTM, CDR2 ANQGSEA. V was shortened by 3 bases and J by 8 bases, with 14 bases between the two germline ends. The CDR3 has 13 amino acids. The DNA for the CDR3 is TGCAGCGTTGATCAAGGGAGAGTGGATGAGCAGTTCTTC. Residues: CSVDQGRVDEQFF.

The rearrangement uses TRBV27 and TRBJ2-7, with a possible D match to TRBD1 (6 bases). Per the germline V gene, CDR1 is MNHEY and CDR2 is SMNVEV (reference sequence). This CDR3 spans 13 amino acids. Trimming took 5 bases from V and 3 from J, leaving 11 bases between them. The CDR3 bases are TGTGCCAGCAGTAGGGGGAGAGGCTACGAGCAGTACTTC. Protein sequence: CASSRGRGYEQYF.

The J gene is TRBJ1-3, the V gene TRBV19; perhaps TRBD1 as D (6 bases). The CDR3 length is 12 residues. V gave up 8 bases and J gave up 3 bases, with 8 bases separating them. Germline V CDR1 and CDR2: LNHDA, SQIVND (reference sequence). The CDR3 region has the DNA TGTGCCAGTGAGGGGGATGGAAACACCATATATTTT. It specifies CASEGDGNTIYF.

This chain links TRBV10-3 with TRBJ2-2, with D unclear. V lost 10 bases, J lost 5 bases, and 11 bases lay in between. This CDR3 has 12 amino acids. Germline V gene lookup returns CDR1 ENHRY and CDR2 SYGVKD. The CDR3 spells CATLEETGELFF. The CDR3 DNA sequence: TGTGCCACCCTCGAGGAAACCGGGGAGCTGTTTTTT.

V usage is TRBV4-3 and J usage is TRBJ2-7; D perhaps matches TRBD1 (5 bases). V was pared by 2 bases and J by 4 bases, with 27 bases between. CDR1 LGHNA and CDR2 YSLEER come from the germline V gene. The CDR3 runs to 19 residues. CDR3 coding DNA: TGCGCCAGCAGCCAAAACGCCGCTGGACATTTCGAAACTGCTTACGAGCAGTACTTC. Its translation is CASSQNAAGHFETAYEQYF.

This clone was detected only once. The CDR3 DNA sequence: TGTGCCTGGAGTGTGCAGGTCGGCCCAGATACGCAGTATTTT. Protein sequence: CAWSVQVGPDTQYF. The rearrangement links TRBV30 to TRBJ2-3; D remains unclear. This CDR3 is built from 14 residues. Germline CDR1 is GTSNPN and CDR2 is SVGIG (reference sequence). The V end lost 0 bases, the J end lost 4 bases, and 11 bases lay between the germline ends.

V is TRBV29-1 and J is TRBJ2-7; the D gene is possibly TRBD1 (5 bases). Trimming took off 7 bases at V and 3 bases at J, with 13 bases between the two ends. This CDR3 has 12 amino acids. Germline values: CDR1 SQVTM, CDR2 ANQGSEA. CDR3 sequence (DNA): TGCAGCGCCCGCGTTCAGGGCTACGAGCAGTACTTC. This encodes CSARVQGYEQYF.

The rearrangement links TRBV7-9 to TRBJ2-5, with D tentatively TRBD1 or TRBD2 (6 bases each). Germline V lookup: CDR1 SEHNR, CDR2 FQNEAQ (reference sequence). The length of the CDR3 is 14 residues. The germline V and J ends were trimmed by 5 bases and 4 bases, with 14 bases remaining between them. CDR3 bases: TGTGCCAGCAGCCCCGGGGGCAGTTTAGAGACCCAGTACTTC. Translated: CASSPGGSLETQYF.

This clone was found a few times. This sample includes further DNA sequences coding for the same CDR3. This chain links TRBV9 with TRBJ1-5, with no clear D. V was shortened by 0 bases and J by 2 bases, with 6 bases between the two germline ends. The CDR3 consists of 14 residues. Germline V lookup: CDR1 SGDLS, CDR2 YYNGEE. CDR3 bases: TGTGCCAGCAGCGTAGGGGGAGGCAATCAGCCCCAGCATTTT. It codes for CASSVGGGNQPQHF. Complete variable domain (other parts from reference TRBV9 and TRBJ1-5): DSGVTQTPKHLITATGQRVTLRCSPRSGDLSVYWYQQSLDQGLQFLIQYYNGEERAKGNILERFSAQQFPDLHSELNLSSLELGDSALYFCASSVGGGNQPQHFGDGTRLSIL.

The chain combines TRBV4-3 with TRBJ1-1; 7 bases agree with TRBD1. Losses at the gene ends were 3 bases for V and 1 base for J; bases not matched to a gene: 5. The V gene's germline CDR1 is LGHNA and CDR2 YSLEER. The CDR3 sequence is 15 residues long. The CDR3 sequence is CASSQWAGGNTEAFF. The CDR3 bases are TGCGCCAGCAGCCAGTGGGCAGGGGGGAACACTGAAGCTTTCTTT.